The next 32 T cell receptor beta chains were all read from a single sample in a study of T cell responses to AZD1222 COVID-19 vaccine. The method was immunoSEQ multiplex PCR; TCRdb's version includes in-frame clones alone and lacks a portion of them. The sample holds some 180,000 clones, roughly 90% seen once. The sequencing here drew on peripheral blood, taken 28 days after the second AZD1222 dose. These receptors were collected from an adult who received the AZD1222 COVID-19 vaccine.

V and J are TRBV24-1 and TRBJ2-1, with TRBD2 matching over 11 bases. Looked up from germline, CDR1 is KGHDR and CDR2 is SFDVKD. Unmatched junction bases numbered 7, after V lost 4 bases and J lost 6 bases. The CDR3 runs to 16 residues. The CDR3: CATSDPALAGANEQFF. In DNA form, the CDR3 reads TGTGCCACCAGTGACCCAGCACTAGCGGGGGCCAATGAGCAGTTCTTC.

The chain combines TRBV5-4 with TRBJ1-2, with 11 bases fitting TRBD1. With 4 bases clipped from V and 5 bases from J, the junction kept 10 bases outside the gene matches. Germline values: CDR1 SGHNT, CDR2 YYREEE (reference sequence). This CDR3 has 16 residues. CDR3: CASSIHSGTGGYGYTF. The CDR3 nucleotides are TGTGCCAGCAGCATCCATTCCGGGACAGGGGGGTATGGCTACACCTTC.

This clone was seen only once. The chain uses TRBV28 and TRBJ2-3, with D maybe TRBD2 (6 bases). Germline loops: CDR1 MDHEN, CDR2 SYDVKM. The CDR3 covers 17 residues. V shed 8 bases and J shed 0 bases, with 21 bases lying between them. CDR3 nucleotide sequence: TGTGCCAGCGCGATTACGGAGGGACTTTTGAGCACAGATACGCAGTATTTT. The encoded protein is CASAITEGLLSTDTQYF. The whole variable domain, filled in from reference TRBV28 and TRBJ2-3, reads DVKVTQSSRYLVKRTGEKVFLECVQDMDHENMFWYRQDPGLGLRLIYFSYDVKMKEKGDIPEGYSVSREKKERFSLILESASTNQTSMYLCASAITEGLLSTDTQYFGPGTRLTVL.

J is TRBJ2-1 and V is TRBV4-2, with 8 nucleotides matching TRBD2. This CDR3 comprises 15 residues. Germline V CDR1 and CDR2: LGHNA, YNFKEQ. Trimming cost V 3 bases and J 7 bases; bases outside gene matches: 8. In DNA form, the CDR3 reads TGTGCCAGCAGCCAGAGTAGCGGGATCCAAAATGAGCAGTTCTTC. This sequence encodes CASSQSSGIQNEQFF.

To note about this clone: This specimen includes other DNA sequences encoding the same CDR3. V gene TRBV27 combines with J gene TRBJ1-6; TRBD1 matches at 9 bases. The V gene's germline CDR1 is MNHEY and CDR2 SMNVEV (reference sequence). The CDR3 extends over 14 amino acids. V was pared by 3 bases and J by 10 bases, with 4 bases of the junction left unmatched. CDR3 sequence reads: CASSFGQGNSPLHF. CDR3 DNA: TGTGCCAGCAGTTTCGGACAGGGGAACTCACCCCTCCACTTT.

Remarks on this clone: Different DNA sequences within this sample yield the same CDR3. The chain combines TRBV7-9 with TRBJ2-1, with 8 bases that match TRBD2. Germline V CDR1 and CDR2: SEHNR, FQNEAQ (reference sequence). J was trimmed by 0 bases and V by 8 bases; bases with no gene match: 3. The CDR3 length is 14 residues. The CDR3 sequence: CASRGGSSYNEQFF. CDR3 bases: TGTGCCAGCCGCGGGGGGAGCTCCTACAATGAGCAGTTCTTC.

The V and J genes are TRBV6-5 and TRBJ2-7, with TRBD1 as a possible D gene (5 bases). Trimming pared 8 bases from V and 4 bases from J, leaving 12 bases between. The CDR3 extends over 12 amino acids. CDR1 is MNHEY, CDR2 SVGAGI, per germline. The CDR3, as DNA: TGTGCCAGCTATGGGGCGGATTACGAGCAGTACTTC. Amino acid sequence: CASYGADYEQYF.

This chain uses TRBV15 with TRBJ2-7; possible D gene TRBD1, 6 bases. The germline CDR1 and CDR2 sequences are LNHNV and YYDKDF (reference sequence). The V end was cut by 3 bases, the J end by 2 bases, with 20 bases between. The CDR3 extends over 17 amino acids. The CDR3: CATSSNWDGRGPYEQYF. CDR3 in DNA: TGTGCCACCAGCAGCAACTGGGACGGCAGGGGCCCCTACGAGCAGTACTTC.

The chain has TRBV27 and TRBJ1-6; 10 nucleotides line up with TRBD1. CDR1 is MNHEY and CDR2 is SMNVEV in the germline V gene (reference sequence). The junction had 3 bases not matched to a gene; V was cut back by 6 bases and J by 7 bases. The CDR3 covers 14 residues. CDR3 sequence reads: CASRGDRGNSPLHF. Here the CDR3 DNA reads TGTGCCAGCAGGGGGGACAGGGGCAATTCACCCCTCCACTTT.

This chain joins TRBV2 and TRBJ2-5, with D possibly matching TRBD2 (5 bases). The CDR3 loop spans 15 amino acids. Germline values: CDR1 SNHLY, CDR2 FYNNEI. V was pared by 8 bases and J by 3 bases, with 19 bases between. CDR3: CASGGWLATKETQYF. As DNA, the CDR3 is TGTGCCAGCGGTGGCTGGCTAGCCACCAAAGAGACCCAGTACTTC.

The V gene is TRBV5-1, the J gene TRBJ2-5, with D possibly TRBD1 on 5 matching bases. Germline loops: CDR1 SGHRS, CDR2 YFSETQ. This CDR3 comprises 13 residues. V lost 1 base and J 5 bases, leaving 9 bases between the germline ends. The DNA for the CDR3 is TGCGCCAGCAGCTTGACAGGCAGGGAGACCCAGTACTTC. Translating gives CASSLTGRETQYF.

This chain connects TRBV3-1 (or the pseudogene TRBV3-2) to TRBJ2-5; TRBD2 matches at 9 bases. The junction had 8 bases not matched to a gene; V was cut back by 4 bases and J by 5 bases. The CDR3 runs to 15 residues. CDR1 and CDR2 (germline): LGHDT, YNNKEL (reference sequence). Here the CDR3 reads CASSLDAGGRETQYF. CDR3 coding DNA: TGTGCCAGCAGCCTGGACGCGGGGGGGCGGGAGACCCAGTACTTC.

This clone was observed once. This sequence joins TRBV18 and TRBJ1-1, with D uncertain. The CDR3 runs to 15 residues. Trimming shortened V by 3 bases and J by 0 bases, and 11 bases separated the two germline ends. CDR1 and CDR2 (germline): KGHSH, LQKENI. CDR3 sequence reads: CASSPDQEMNTEAFF. DNA of the CDR3: TGTGCCAGCTCACCGGACCAGGAAATGAACACTGAAGCTTTCTTT.

This sequence joins TRBV6-5 and TRBJ2-2; D gene unclear. Germline-derived CDR1 and CDR2 are MNHEY and SVGAGI. The CDR3 has 13 residues. The CDR3 spells CRRPVPNTGELFF. The CDR3 DNA sequence: TGTCGTCGTCCGGTTCCCAACACCGGGGAGCTGTTTTTT.

The chain links TRBV6-6 to TRBJ2-3; tentatively, D is TRBD1 or TRBD2 (5 bases each). The germline CDR1 and CDR2 sequences are MNHNY and SVGAGI (reference sequence). Between the trimmed V and J ends, which lost 6 bases and 4 bases, there was a span of 11 bases. CDR3 size: 13 residues. CDR3 region: CASRKRDADTQYF. In DNA, the CDR3 is TGTGCCAGCAGAAAACGGGACGCAGATACGCAGTATTTT.

The rearrangement uses TRBV9 and TRBJ2-3; 8 nucleotides agree with TRBD1. V lost 4 bases to trimming and J lost 6 bases; unmatched junction nucleotides: 10. CDR3 length equals 15 residues. Germline CDR1 reads SGDLS; CDR2 reads YYNGEE. This CDR3 is CASSQRTGPVDTQYF. CDR3 DNA: TGTGCCAGCAGCCAAAGGACAGGGCCGGTGGATACGCAGTATTTT.

This clone has only one observation. The chain is built from TRBV2 and TRBJ2-3; 9 bases map to TRBD1. The CDR3 loop spans 13 amino acids. Germline loops: CDR1 SNHLY, CDR2 FYNNEI. V trimming: 6 bases; J trimming: 10 bases; junction bases outside the gene matches: 8. CDR3 sequence (DNA): TGTGCCAGCAGGCCGGGACAGGGAGGGGCGCAGTATTTT. Translated: CASRPGQGGAQYF.

V usage is TRBV7-8 and J usage is TRBJ2-2; perhaps TRBD2 as D (6 bases). The CDR3 covers 15 residues. The germline gives CDR1 SGHVS, CDR2 FQNEAQ. V was shortened by 6 bases and J by 7 bases, with 18 bases between the two germline ends. CDR3 protein: CASSPRRALDGELFF. For the CDR3, the DNA is TGTGCCAGCAGTCCGCGGAGGGCACTTGACGGGGAGCTGTTTTTT.

The chain employs TRBV6-2 or TRBV6-3 and TRBJ2-7; D gene uncertain. CDR3 length: 13 amino acids. Per the germline V gene, CDR1 is MNHEY and CDR2 is SVGEGT. Trimming removed 2 bases at V and 6 bases at J, with 11 bases between. CDR3 residues: CASSYRRSSEQYF. CDR3 sequence (DNA): TGTGCCAGCAGTTACCGTAGGTCCAGCGAGCAGTACTTC.

This clone was observed a handful of times. The chain links TRBV6-1 to TRBJ1-3; D unresolved. Trimming pared 2 bases from V and 0 bases from J, leaving 11 bases between. This CDR3 has 16 residues. Germline loops: CDR1 MNHNS, CDR2 SASEGT. CDR3 nucleotides: TGTGCCAGCAGTGAAAAGGAGTCGGGCTCTGGAAACACCATATATTTT. Translating it yields CASSEKESGSGNTIYF.

The chain carries TRBV9 and TRBJ1-4; TRBD1 might be the D (6 bases). The V gene's germline CDR1 is SGDLS and CDR2 YYNGEE. The germline V and J ends were trimmed by 4 bases and 3 bases, with 13 bases remaining between them. The CDR3 totals 15 residues. The CDR3 nucleotides are TGTGCCAGCAGCCCCAGGGGAGATGCTAATGAAAAACTGTTTTTT. This sequence encodes CASSPRGDANEKLFF.

The V and J genes are TRBV5-1 and TRBJ2-7, with 13 bases aligning to TRBD2. V lost 3 bases to trimming and J lost 4 bases; unmatched junction nucleotides: 4. There are 15 residues in the CDR3. Germline CDR1 SGHRS, CDR2 YFSETQ. In nucleotides, the CDR3 is TGCGCCAGCAGCTCACTAGCGGGAGGGGAATACGAGCAGTACTTC. It specifies CASSSLAGGEYEQYF. The whole variable domain, filled in from reference TRBV5-1 and TRBJ2-7, reads KAGVTQTPRYLIKTRGQQVTLSCSPISGHRSVSWYQQTPGQGLQFLFEYFSETQRNKGNFPGRFSGRQFSNSRSEMNVSTLELGDSALYLCASSSLAGGEYEQYFGPGTRLTVT.

V and J are TRBV5-5 and TRBJ1-3; D remains ambiguous. V lost 4 bases to trimming and J lost 4 bases, with 15 bases between them. Germline V gene lookup returns CDR1 SGHKS and CDR2 YYEKEE (reference sequence). This CDR3 is built from 15 residues. The CDR3 loop reads CASSPDYLIGNTIYF. The DNA of the CDR3 is TGTGCCAGCAGCCCTGATTATCTGATCGGAAACACCATATATTTT.

V usage is TRBV6-6 and J usage is TRBJ2-3, with 9 nucleotides matching TRBD2. The CDR3 spans 16 residues. From germline, CDR1 is MNHNY and CDR2 SVGAGI (reference sequence). The V and J ends lost 1 base and 0 bases, in that order; junction bases with no gene match: 2. The CDR3 DNA sequence: TGTGCCAGCAGTTACTGGCGGGGGGGGAGCACAGATACGCAGTATTTT. It is translated as CASSYWRGGSTDTQYF.

J is TRBJ1-1 and V is TRBV11-2; TRBD1 matches 7 bases. The CDR3 sequence is 15 residues long. V trimming: 6 bases; J trimming: 1 base; junction bases outside the gene matches: 8. Germline CDR1 SGHAT, CDR2 FQNNGV. CDR3 nucleotide sequence: TGTGCCAGCAGGCAGCCGGGACAGCGGAACACTGAAGCTTTCTTT. It codes for CASRQPGQRNTEAFF. Full variable domain (outside the CDR3, taken from reference TRBV11-2 and TRBJ1-1): EAGVAQSPRYKIIEKRQSVAFWCNPISGHATLYWYQQILGQGPKLLIQFQNNGVVDDSQLPKDRFSAERLKGVDSTLKIQPAKLEDSAVYLCASRQPGQRNTEAFFGQGTRLTVV.

The CDR3 here is CASSHGTNYGYTF. The CDR3 bases are TGTGCCAGCAGCCACGGGACCAACTATGGCTACACCTTC. The chain joins TRBV3-1 (or the pseudogene TRBV3-2) to TRBJ1-2; possible D gene TRBD1, 5 bases. The CDR3 has 13 amino acids. V lost 3 bases and J 2 bases, leaving 7 bases between the germline ends. CDR1 is LGHDT, CDR2 YNNKEL, per germline (reference sequence).

The chain carries TRBV7-2 and TRBJ2-5, with a possible D match to TRBD2 (6 bases). The length of the CDR3 is 16 residues. Germline loops: CDR1 SGHTA, CDR2 FQGNSA. Trimming left V 3 bases short and J 10 bases short, with 24 bases between. In DNA, the CDR3 is TGTGCCAGCAGCTTCCCCAACCGGACGGCGGCGCGGGACCAGTACTTC. Translated, it gives CASSFPNRTAARDQYF.

The J gene is TRBJ1-3, the V gene TRBV2; 10 bases line up with TRBD1. The CDR3 loop spans 12 amino acids. After removal of 11 bases from V and 8 bases from J, the junction contained 6 bases not matched to a gene. Germline lookup yields CDR1 SNHLY and CDR2 FYNNEI. The CDR3 protein is CASRQGADTIYF. The DNA of the CDR3 is TGTGCCTCCCGACAGGGGGCGGACACCATATATTTT. Based on the CDR3 plus reference TRBV2 and TRBJ1-3, the full variable domain is EPEVTQTPSHQVTQMGQEVILRCVPISNHLYFYWYRQILGQKVEFLVSFYNNEISEKSEIFDDQFSVERPDGSNFTLKIRSTKLEDSAMYFCASRQGADTIYFGEGSWLTVV.

This rearrangement joins TRBV3-1 (or the pseudogene TRBV3-2) to TRBJ1-2; no clear D gene. Germline lookup yields CDR1 LGHDT and CDR2 YNNKEL (reference sequence). CDR3 length equals 13 residues. V lost 0 bases, J lost 5 bases, and 7 bases lay in between. In DNA form, the CDR3 reads TGTGCCAGCAGCCAAGAACGGGTATATGGCTACACCTTC. It codes for CASSQERVYGYTF.

The gene calls are TRBV7-2 and TRBJ2-7, with 7 bases identical to TRBD1. The trim removed 5 bases at V and 1 base at J, leaving 5 bases unmatched. Germline V gene data show CDR1 as SGHTA and CDR2 as FQGNSA. CDR3 length equals 14 residues. This CDR3 reads CASSALDRSYEQYF. As DNA, the CDR3 is TGTGCCAGCAGCGCTCTGGACAGGTCCTACGAGCAGTACTTC.

V usage is TRBV30 and J usage is TRBJ1-2, with 9 nucleotides matching TRBD1. The CDR3 is made up of 15 amino acids. CDR1 and CDR2 (germline): GTSNPN, SVGIG (reference sequence). After removal of 3 bases from V and 6 bases from J, the junction contained 11 bases not matched to a gene. The CDR3 DNA reads TGTGCCTGGAGGCTTTTGGACAGGGGAAGGCATGGCTACACCTTC. This translates into CAWRLLDRGRHGYTF.

The chain links TRBV6-5 to TRBJ2-7; D possibly corresponds to TRBD1 (6 bases). The germline CDR1 and CDR2 sequences are MNHEY and SVGAGI. V lost 7 bases, J lost 1 base, and 17 bases lay in between. This CDR3 comprises 15 residues. This CDR3 reads CASTPQGQGSYEQYF. In nucleotides, the CDR3 is TGTGCCAGCACTCCCCAGGGGCAGGGTTCCTACGAGCAGTACTTC.